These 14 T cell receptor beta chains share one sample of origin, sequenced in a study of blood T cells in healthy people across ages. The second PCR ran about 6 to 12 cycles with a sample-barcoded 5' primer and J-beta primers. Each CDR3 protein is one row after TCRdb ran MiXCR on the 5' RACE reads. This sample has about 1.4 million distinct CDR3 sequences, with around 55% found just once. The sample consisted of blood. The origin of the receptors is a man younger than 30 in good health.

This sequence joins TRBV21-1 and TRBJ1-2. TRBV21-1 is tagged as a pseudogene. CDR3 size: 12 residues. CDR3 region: CASRCHPYGYTF. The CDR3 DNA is TGTGCCAGCAGGTGTCATCCCTATGGCTACACCTTC.

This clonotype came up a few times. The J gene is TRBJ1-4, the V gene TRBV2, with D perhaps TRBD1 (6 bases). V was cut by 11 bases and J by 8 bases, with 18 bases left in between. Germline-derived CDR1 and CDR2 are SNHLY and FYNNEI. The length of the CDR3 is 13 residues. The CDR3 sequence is CAHGGQLEEKLFF. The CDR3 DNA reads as TGTGCCCACGGGGGGCAGTTGGAAGAAAAACTGTTTTTT.

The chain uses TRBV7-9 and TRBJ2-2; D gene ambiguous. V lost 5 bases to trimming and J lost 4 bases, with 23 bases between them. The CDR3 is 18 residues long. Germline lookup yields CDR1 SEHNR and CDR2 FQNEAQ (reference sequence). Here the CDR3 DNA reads TGTGCCAGCAGCCTAAGCCCGGGTCGAGTTGAAGCCACCGGGGAGCTGTTTTTT. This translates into CASSLSPGRVEATGELFF.

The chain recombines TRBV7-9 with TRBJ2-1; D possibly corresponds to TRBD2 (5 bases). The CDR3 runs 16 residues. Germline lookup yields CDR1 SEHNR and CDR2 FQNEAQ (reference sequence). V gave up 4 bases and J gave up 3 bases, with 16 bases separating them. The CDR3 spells CASSSPSGNLYNEQFF. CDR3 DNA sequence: TGTGCCAGCAGCTCCCCCAGCGGTAACCTCTACAATGAGCAGTTCTTC. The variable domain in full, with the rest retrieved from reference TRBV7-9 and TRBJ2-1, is DTGVSQNPRHKITKRGQNVTFRCDPISEHNRLYWYRQTLGQGPEFLTYFQNEAQLEKSRLLSDRFSAERPKGSFSTLEIQRTEQGDSAMYLCASSSPSGNLYNEQFFGPGTRLTVL.

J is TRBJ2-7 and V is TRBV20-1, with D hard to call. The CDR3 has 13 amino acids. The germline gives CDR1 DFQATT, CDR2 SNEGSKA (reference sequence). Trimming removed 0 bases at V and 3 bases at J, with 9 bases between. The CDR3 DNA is TGCAGTGCTAGAGACACCCTAAACTACGAGCAGTACTTC. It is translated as CSARDTLNYEQYF.

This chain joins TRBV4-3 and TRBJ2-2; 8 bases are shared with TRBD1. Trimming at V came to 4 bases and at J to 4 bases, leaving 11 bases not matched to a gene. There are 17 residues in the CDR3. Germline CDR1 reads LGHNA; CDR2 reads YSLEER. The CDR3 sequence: CASSRILGQERTGELFF. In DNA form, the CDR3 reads TGCGCCAGCAGCCGTATTCTGGGACAGGAGCGCACCGGGGAGCTGTTTTTT.

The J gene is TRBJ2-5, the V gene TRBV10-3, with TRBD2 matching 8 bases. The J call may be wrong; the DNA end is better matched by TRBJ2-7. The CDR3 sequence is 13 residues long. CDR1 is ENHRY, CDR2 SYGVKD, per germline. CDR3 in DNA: TGTGCCATCGCGGGGGGAGACCTTTTCGAGCAGTACTTC. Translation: CAIAGGDLFEQYF.

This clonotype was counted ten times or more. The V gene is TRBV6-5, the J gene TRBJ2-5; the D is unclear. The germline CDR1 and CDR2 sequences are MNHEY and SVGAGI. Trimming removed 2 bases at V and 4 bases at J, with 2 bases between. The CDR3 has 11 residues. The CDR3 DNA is TGTGCCAGCAGTTACGGAGAGACCCAGTACTTC. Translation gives CASSYGETQYF.

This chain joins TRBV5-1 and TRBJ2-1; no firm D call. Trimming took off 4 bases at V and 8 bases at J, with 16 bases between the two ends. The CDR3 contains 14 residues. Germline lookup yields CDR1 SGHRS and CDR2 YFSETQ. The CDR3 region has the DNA TGCGCCAGCAGCCTACGTGACCGGTGGGATGAGCAGTTCTTC. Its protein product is CASSLRDRWDEQFF.

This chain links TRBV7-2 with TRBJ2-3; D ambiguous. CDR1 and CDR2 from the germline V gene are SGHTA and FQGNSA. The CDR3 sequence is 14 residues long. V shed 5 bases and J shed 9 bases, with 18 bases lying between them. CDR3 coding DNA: TGTGCCAGCAGCGTAACCCCCAGGAGAGAAACGCAGTATTTT. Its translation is CASSVTPRRETQYF.

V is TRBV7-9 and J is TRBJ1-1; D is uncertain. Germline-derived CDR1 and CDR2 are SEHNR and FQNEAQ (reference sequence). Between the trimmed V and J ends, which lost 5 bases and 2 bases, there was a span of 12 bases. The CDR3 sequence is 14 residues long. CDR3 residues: CASSPVGLNTEAFF. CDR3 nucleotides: TGTGCCAGCAGCCCAGTGGGTCTTAACACTGAAGCTTTCTTT. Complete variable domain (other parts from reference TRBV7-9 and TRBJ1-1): DTGVSQNPRHKITKRGQNVTFRCDPISEHNRLYWYRQTLGQGPEFLTYFQNEAQLEKSRLLSDRFSAERPKGSFSTLEIQRTEQGDSAMYLCASSPVGLNTEAFFGQGTRLTVV.

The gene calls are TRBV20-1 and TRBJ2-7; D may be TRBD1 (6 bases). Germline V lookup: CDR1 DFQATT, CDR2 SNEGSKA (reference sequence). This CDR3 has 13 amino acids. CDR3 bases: TGCAGCCCCAACTCGGACAGCTCCTACGAGCAGTACTTC. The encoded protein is CSPNSDSSYEQYF.

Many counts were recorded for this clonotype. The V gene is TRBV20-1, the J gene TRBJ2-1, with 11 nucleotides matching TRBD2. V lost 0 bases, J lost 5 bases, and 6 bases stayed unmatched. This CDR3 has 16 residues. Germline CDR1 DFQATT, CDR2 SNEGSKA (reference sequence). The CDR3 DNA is TGCAGTGCTAGAGATCCGACTAGCGGGGATCACAATGAGCAGTTCTTC. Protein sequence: CSARDPTSGDHNEQFF.

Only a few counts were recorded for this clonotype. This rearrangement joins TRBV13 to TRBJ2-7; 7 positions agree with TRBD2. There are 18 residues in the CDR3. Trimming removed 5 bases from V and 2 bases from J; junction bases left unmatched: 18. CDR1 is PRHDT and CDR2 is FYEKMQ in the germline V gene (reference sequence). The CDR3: CASSLTRLGGKLAYEQYF. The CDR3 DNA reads TGTGCCAGCAGCCTGACCCGACTGGGGGGGAAGTTGGCCTACGAGCAGTACTTC.